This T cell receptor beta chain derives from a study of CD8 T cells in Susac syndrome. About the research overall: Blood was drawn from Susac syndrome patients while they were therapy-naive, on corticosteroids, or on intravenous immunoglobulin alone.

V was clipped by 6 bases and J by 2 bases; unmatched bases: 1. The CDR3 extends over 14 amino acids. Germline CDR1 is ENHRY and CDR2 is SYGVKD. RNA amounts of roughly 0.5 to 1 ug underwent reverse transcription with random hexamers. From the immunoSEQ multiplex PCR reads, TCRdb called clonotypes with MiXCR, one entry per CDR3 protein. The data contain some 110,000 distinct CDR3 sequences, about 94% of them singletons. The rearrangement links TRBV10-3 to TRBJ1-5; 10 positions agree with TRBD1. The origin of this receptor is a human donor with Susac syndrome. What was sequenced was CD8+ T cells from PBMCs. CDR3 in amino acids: CAIRGTGGNQPQHF. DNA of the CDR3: TGTGCCATCAGGGGGACAGGGGGCAATCAGCCCCAGCATTTT.